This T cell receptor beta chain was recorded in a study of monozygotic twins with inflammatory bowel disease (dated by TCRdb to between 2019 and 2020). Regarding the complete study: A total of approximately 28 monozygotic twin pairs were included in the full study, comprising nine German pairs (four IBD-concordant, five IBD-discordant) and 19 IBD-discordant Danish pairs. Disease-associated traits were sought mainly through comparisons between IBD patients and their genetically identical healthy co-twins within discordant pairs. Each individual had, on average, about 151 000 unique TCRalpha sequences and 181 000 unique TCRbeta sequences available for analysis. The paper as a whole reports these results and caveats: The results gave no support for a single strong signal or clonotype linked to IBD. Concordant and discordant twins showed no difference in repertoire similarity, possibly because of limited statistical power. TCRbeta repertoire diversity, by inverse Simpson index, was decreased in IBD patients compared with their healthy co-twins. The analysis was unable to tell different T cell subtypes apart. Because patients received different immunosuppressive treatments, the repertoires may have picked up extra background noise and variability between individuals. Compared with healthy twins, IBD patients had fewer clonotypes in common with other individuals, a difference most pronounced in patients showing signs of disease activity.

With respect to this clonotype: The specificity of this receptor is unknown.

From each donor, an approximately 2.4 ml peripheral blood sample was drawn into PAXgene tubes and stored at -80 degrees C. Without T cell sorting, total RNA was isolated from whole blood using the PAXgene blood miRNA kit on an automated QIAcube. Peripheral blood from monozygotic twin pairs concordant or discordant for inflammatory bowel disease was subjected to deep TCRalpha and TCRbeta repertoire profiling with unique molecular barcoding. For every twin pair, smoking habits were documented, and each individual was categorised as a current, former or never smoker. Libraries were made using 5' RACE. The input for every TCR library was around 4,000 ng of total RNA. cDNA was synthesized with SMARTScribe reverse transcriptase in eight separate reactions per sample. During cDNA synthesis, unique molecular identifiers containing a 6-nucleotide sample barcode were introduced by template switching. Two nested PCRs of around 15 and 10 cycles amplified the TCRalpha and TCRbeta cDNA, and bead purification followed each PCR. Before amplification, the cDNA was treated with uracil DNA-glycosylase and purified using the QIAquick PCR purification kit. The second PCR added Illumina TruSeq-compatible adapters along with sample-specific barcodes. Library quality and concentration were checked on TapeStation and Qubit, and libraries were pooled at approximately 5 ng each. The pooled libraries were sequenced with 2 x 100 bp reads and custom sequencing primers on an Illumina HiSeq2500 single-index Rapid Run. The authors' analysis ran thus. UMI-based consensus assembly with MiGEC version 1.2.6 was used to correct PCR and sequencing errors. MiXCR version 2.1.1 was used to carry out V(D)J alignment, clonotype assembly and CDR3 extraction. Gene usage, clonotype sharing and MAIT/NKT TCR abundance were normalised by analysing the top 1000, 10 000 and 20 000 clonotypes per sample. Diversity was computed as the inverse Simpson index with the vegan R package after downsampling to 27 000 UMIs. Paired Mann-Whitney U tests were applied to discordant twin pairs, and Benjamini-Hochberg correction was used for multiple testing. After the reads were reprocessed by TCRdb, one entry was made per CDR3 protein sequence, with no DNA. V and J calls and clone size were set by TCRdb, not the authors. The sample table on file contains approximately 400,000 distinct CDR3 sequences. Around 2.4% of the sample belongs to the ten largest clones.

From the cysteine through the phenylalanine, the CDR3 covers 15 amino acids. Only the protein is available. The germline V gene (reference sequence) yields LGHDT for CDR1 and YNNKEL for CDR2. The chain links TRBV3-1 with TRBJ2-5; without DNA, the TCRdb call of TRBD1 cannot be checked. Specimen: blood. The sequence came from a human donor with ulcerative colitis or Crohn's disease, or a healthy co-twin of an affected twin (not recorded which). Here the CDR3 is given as CASSQGTPSQETQYF.